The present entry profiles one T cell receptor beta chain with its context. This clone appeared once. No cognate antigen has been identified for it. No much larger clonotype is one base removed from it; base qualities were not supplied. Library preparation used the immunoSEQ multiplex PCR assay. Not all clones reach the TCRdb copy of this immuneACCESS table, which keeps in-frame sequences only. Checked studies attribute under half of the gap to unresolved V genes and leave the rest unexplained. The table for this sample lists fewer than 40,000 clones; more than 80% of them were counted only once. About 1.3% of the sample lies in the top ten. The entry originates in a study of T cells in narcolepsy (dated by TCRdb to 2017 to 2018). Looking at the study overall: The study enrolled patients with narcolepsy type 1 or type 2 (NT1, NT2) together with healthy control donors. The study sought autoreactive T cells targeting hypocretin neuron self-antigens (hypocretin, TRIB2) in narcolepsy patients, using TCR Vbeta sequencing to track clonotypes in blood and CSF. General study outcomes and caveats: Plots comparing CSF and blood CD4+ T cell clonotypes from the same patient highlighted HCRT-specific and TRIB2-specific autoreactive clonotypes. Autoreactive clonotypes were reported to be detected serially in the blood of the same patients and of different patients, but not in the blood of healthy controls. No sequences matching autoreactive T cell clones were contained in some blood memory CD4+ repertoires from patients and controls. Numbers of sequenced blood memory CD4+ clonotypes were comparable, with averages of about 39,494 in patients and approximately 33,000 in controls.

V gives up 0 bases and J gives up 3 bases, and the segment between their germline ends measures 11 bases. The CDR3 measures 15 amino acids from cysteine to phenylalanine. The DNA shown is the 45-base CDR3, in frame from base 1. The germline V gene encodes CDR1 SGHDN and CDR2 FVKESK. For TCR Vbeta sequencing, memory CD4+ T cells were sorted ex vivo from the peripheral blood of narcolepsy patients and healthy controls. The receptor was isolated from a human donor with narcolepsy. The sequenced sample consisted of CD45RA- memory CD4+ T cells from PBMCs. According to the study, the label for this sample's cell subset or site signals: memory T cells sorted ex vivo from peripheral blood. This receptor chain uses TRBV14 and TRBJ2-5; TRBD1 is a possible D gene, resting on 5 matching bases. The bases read TGTGCCAGCAGCCAAGATCCGGCAGGGAAAGAGACCCAGTACTTC. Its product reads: CASSQDPAGKETQYF.